Described below is a single T cell receptor beta chain sequence and its context. The V and J ends lost 3 bases and 4 bases respectively, with 12 bases between them. Germline loops: CDR1 MDHEN, CDR2 SYDVKM. This CDR3 comprises 14 residues. These data belong to a study of blood T cell repertoires in COVID-19. Study information: Samples taken during acute and convalescent COVID-19 were collected in the United States, Italy and Spain. PBMCs, B-cell-depleted T cells, or T cells provided the cDNA or gDNA that made up the material.

Sequencing used immunoSEQ multiplex PCR; TCRdb keeps in-frame clones, though not all of them. The data show 250,000 to 300,000 clones, around 85% seen once. Those enrolled in Seattle joined during active infection and were followed longitudinally afterward. The rearrangement joins TRBV28 to TRBJ1-1; TRBD1 might be the D (5 bases). The sequencing input was peripheral blood. This clonotype was sampled from a woman younger than 45 with COVID-19, enrolled during active disease. The DNA for the CDR3 is TGTGCCAGCAGTTTCCGTGGGGCGCTCACTGAAGCTTTCTTT. It is translated as CASSFRGALTEAFF.